The TCR beta chain under discussion was sequenced for a study of CD8 T cells in Susac syndrome. The germline V gene encodes CDR1 MNHEY and CDR2 SMNVEV (reference sequence). Trimming stripped 7 bases from V and 5 bases from J, with 17 bases between. The CDR3 has 14 amino acids. An input of roughly 0.45 to 1 ug of RNA was subjected to reverse transcription using random hexamers. It was immunoSEQ multiplex PCR that amplified TCR beta CDR3 across 54 Vbeta and 13 Jbeta. TCRdb re-called the immunoSEQ multiplex PCR reads through MiXCR, storing one row per CDR3 protein. The table includes about 300,000 distinct CDR3 sequences, 92% detected once.

The sequenced material came from CD4+ T cells from PBMCs. The sequence was obtained from a human donor with multiple sclerosis. The chain has TRBV27 and TRBJ1-1; tentative D call: TRBD1 (6 bases). This CDR3 reads CASTNRAYGTEAFF. The CDR3 bases are TGTGCCAGCACCAACAGGGCCTACGGGACTGAAGCTTTCTTT.